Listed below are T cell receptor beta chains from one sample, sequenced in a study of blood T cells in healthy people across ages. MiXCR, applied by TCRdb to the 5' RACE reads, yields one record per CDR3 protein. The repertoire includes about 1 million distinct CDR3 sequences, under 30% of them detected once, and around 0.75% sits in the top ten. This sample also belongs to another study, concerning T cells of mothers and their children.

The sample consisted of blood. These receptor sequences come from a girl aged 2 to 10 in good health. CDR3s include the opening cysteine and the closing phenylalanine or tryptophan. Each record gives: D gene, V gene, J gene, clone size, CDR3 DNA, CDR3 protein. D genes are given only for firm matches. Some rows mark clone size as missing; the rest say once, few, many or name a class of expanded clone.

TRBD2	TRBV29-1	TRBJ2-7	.	TGCAGCGTTGAAGAGCTTAGCGGGGGGACCAACGAGCAGTACTTC	CSVEELSGGTNEQYF
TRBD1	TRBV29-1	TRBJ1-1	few	TGCAGCGTTCCGGGACAGGGGTTTACGGCTTTCTTT	CSVPGQGFTAFF
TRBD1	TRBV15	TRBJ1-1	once	TGTGCCACCAGCAGCGGAGATGGACAGGGGGTTGAAGCTTTCTTT	CATSSGDGQGVEAFF
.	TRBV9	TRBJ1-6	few	TGTGCCAGTAGCGTAGGAACAGAAGAACGACCCCTCCACTTT	CASSVGTEERPLHF
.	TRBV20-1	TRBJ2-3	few	TGCAGTGCTCTAGCCACAGATACGCAGTATTTT	CSALATDTQYF
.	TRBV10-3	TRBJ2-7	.	TGTGCCATCAGTGACGGAGTCAATTCCTACGAGCAGTACTTC	CAISDGVNSYEQYF
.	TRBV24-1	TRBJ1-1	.	TGTGCCACCAGTTCGAGTGGGGGACTGCTTCCTGAAGCTTTCTTT	CATSSSGGLLPEAFF
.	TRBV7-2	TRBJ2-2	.	TGTGCCAGCATCCAGAGAAGTCCGCCCGGGGAGCTGTTTTTT	CASIQRSPPGELFF
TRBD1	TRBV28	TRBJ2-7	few	TGTGCCAGCCAGACAGGGGTCGAGCAGTACTTC	CASQTGVEQYF
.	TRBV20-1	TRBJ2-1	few	TGCAGTGCTAGAGATGCGATTCAGAGCTCCTACAATGAGCAGTTCTTC	CSARDAIQSSYNEQFF
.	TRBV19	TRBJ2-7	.	TGTGCCAGTAGTACCCACCATGGACAGACGGACGAGCAGTACTTC	CASSTHHGQTDEQYF
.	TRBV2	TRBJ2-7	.	TGTGCCAGCAATGGAGGGGATGTCTACGAGCAGTACTTC	CASNGGDVYEQYF
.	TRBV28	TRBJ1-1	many	TGTGCCAGCAGCTTAGTTGGGGTCACTGAAGCTTTCTTT	CASSLVGVTEAFF
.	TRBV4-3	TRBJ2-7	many	TGCGCCAGCAGCCAAGATCGGTTACACCGAGACTACGAGCAGTACTTC	CASSQDRLHRDYEQYF
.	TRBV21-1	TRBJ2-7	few	TGTGCCAGCAACCCTGAGCGGGGGGCGAGTGAGCAGTACTTC	CASNPERGASEQYF
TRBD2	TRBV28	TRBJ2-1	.	TGTGCCAGCAGGCGCAGTAGGGAGGGCAATGAGCAGTTCTTC	CASRRSREGNEQFF
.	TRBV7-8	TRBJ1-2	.	TGTGCCAGCAGCTTACCGGGCCGCGTAACTTCTAACTATGGCTACACCTTC	CASSLPGRVTSNYGYTF
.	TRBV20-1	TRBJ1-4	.	TGCAGTGCTAGCCGGGGTTGGGGAACCGTAAACGAAAAACTGTTTTTT	CSASRGWGTVNEKLFF
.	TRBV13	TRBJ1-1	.	TGTGCCAGCAGCGGGAGAAACAGGTTAAACACTGAAGCTTTCTTT	CASSGRNRLNTEAFF